What follows are 12 T cell receptor beta chains derived from one specimen sequenced in a study of T cells in Graves' hyperthyroidism and ophthalmopathy. TCR beta CDR3 region amplification was performed from RNA transcripts. HTBI primers were used for first-round RT-PCR of the TCR CDR3. Each CDR3 protein gets one entry after TCRdb re-called the multiplex PCR reads with MiXCR. The table lists more than 350,000 distinct CDR3 sequences, about 15% of them singletons, with less than 20% in the top ten. The sample taken for sequencing was blood. Every receptor here comes from a woman in her 30s with Graves' ophthalmopathy.

V is TRBV9 and J is TRBJ1-6, with D maybe TRBD1 (5 bases). This CDR3 is built from 14 residues. Trimming removed 2 bases from V and 7 bases from J, with 10 bases in between. The germline V gene encodes CDR1 SGDLS and CDR2 YYNGEE. CDR3 sequence: CASSVEGYNSPLHF. The CDR3 DNA reads TGTGCCAGCAGCGTGGAGGGGTACAATTCACCCCTCCACTTT.

There are many counts of this clonotype. The J gene is TRBJ1-5, the V gene TRBV6-1; TRBD1 matches at 8 bases. Germline CDR1 and CDR2: MNHNS and SASEGT. The CDR3 extends over 16 amino acids. V was pared by 6 bases and J by 0 bases, with 7 bases of the junction left unmatched. The DNA of the CDR3 is TGTGCCAGCAGAAGGGACAGGTCTTATAGCAATCAGCCCCAGCATTTT. Protein sequence: CASRRDRSYSNQPQHF.

Many counts were recorded for this clonotype. V and J are TRBV29-1 and TRBJ1-6; 7 bases agree with TRBD1. This CDR3 has 14 amino acids. V dropped 3 bases and J dropped 8; count of bases not matched to a gene: 7. Germline lookup yields CDR1 SQVTM and CDR2 ANQGSEA. The CDR3 nucleotides read TGCAGCGTTGAGAAACGGGACAGATATTCACCCCTCCACTTT. Translated: CSVEKRDRYSPLHF. Drawing the rest from reference TRBV29-1 and TRBJ1-6, the complete variable domain is SAVISQKPSRDICQRGTSLTIQCQVDSQVTMMFWYRQQPGQSLTLIATANQGSEATYESGFVIDKFPISRPNLTFSTLTVSNMSPEDSSIYLCSVEKRDRYSPLHFGNGTRLTVT.

Ten or more counts support this clonotype. V gene TRBV20-1 combines with J gene TRBJ1-5, with a tentative D call TRBD1 (6 bases). Trimming pared 2 bases from V and 3 bases from J, leaving 11 bases between. CDR1 DFQATT and CDR2 SNEGSKA come from the germline V gene (reference sequence). This CDR3 region has 14 residues. The CDR3 region has the DNA TGCAGTGCTAGAAATACAGGGTACAATCAGCCCCAGCATTTT. Encoded protein: CSARNTGYNQPQHF.

This chain links TRBV6-5 with TRBJ1-1, with 10 nucleotides matching TRBD1. The germline CDR1 and CDR2 sequences are MNHEY and SVGAGI. The CDR3 loop spans 18 amino acids. The trim removed 2 bases at V and 3 bases at J, leaving 12 bases unmatched. The CDR3 loop is CASSYDVTGTGVDTEAFF. The CDR3 DNA sequence: TGTGCCAGCAGTTACGACGTTACCGGGACAGGGGTCGACACTGAAGCTTTCTTT.

This clonotype has ten or more counts. This chain connects TRBV13 to TRBJ2-7, with 8 bases matching TRBD2. The CDR3 spans 16 residues. The germline CDR1 and CDR2 sequences are PRHDT and FYEKMQ (reference sequence). Germline trimming cut 4 bases from V and 2 bases from J; bases unmatched to any gene: 10. The CDR3 nucleotides read TGTGCCAGCAGCTCATCGGTGTCGGGGGGGCCCTACGAGCAGTACTTC. It encodes CASSSSVSGGPYEQYF.

This clonotype was found many times. The chain has TRBV28 and TRBJ2-5; D is possibly TRBD2 (6 bases). Trimming removed 3 bases at V and 0 bases at J, with 14 bases between. CDR3 length: 16 amino acids. From germline, CDR1 is MDHEN and CDR2 SYDVKM. CDR3 residues: CASSFMRGSYQETQYF. The CDR3 nucleotides are TGTGCCAGCAGTTTCATGCGGGGATCGTACCAAGAGACCCAGTACTTC.

A remark on this clonotype: A clone one base away is much larger, so this may be a read error. This chain connects TRBV28 to TRBJ2-7, with TRBD1 identical over 7 bases. The CDR3 extends over 14 amino acids. Germline values: CDR1 MDHEN, CDR2 SYDVKM. CDR3 nucleotides: TGTGCCAGCAGTCACAGGGGCGACCCCTACGATCAGTACTTC. Its translation is CASSHRGDPYDQYF.

This clonotype has at least ten counts. This chain connects TRBV28 to TRBJ2-7; 8 nucleotides match TRBD2. Trimming removed 6 bases from V and 6 bases from J; junction bases left unmatched: 10. This CDR3 spans 14 amino acids. Germline CDR1 MDHEN, CDR2 SYDVKM. The CDR3: CASRGDGRVGEQYF. CDR3 DNA: TGTGCCAGCAGGGGGGACGGGAGGGTCGGCGAGCAGTACTTC.

This clonotype was counted only a few times. This chain joins TRBV3-1 and TRBJ2-7; D remains ambiguous. V dropped 2 bases and J dropped 3 bases, with 8 bases sitting between them. Germline CDR1 reads LGHDT; CDR2 reads YNNKEL (reference sequence). The CDR3 loop spans 13 amino acids. CDR3 sequence reads: CASSQYSHYEQYF. CDR3 DNA: TGTGCCAGCAGCCAATACAGCCACTACGAGCAGTACTTC.

The sample holds many counts of this clonotype. A much larger clone is a single base away; this may be a read error. J is TRBJ1-1 and V is TRBV18; TRBD1 agrees at 7 bases. This CDR3 comprises 14 residues. The V gene's germline CDR1 is KGHSH and CDR2 LQKENI. The CDR3 DNA is TGTGCCGGCTCGCGACAGGGCATGAACACTGAAGCTTTCTTT. Its translation: CAGSRQGMNTEAFF.

V usage is TRBV5-1 and J usage is TRBJ2-5, with D unresolved. The CDR3 is 17 amino acids. Looked up from germline, CDR1 is SGHRS and CDR2 is YFSETQ. V dropped 0 bases and J dropped 3 bases, with 18 bases sitting between them. CDR3 in DNA: TGCGCCAGCAGCTTGGTCATCGGCAGACGTCGGGAAGAGACCCAGTACTTC. It is translated as CASSLVIGRRREETQYF.